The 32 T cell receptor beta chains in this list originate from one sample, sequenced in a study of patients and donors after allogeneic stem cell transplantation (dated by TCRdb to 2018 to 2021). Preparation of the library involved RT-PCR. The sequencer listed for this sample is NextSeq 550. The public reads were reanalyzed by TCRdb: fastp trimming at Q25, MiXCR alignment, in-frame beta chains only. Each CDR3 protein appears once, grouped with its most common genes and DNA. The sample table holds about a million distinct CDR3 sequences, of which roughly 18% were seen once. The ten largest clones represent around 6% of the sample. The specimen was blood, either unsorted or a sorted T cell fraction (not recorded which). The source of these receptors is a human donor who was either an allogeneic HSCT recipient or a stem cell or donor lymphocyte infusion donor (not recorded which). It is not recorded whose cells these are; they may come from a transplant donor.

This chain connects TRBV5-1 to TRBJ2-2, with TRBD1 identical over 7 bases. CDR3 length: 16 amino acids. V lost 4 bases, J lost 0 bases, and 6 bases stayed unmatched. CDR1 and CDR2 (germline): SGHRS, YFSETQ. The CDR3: CASSKAQGTNTGELFF. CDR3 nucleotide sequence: TGCGCCAGCAGCAAAGCACAGGGGACGAACACCGGGGAGCTGTTTTTT.

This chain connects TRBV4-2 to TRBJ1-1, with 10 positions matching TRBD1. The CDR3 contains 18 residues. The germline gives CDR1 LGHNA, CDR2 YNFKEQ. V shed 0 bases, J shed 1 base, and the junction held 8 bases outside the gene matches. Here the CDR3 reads CASSQDRGQGKENTEAFF. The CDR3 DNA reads TGTGCCAGCAGCCAAGATCGGGGACAGGGGAAGGAGAACACTGAAGCTTTCTTT.

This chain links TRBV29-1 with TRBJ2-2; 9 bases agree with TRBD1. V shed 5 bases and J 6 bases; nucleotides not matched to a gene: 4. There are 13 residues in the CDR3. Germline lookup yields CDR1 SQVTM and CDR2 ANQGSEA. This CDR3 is CSVKQGASGELFF. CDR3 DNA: TGCAGCGTTAAACAGGGGGCATCCGGGGAGCTGTTTTTT.

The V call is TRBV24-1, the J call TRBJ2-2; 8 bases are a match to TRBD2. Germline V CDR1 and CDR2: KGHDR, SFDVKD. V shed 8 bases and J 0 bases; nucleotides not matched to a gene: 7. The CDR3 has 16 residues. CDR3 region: CATTAGGFPNTGELFF. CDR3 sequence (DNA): TGTGCCACCACTGCGGGAGGTTTCCCGAACACCGGGGAGCTGTTTTTT.

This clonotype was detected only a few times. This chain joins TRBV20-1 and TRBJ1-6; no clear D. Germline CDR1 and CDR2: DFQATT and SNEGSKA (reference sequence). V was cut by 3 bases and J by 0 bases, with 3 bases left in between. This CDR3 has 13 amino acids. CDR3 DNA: TGCAGTGCTAGCAGCTCCTATAATTCACCCCTCCACTTT. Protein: CSASSSYNSPLHF.

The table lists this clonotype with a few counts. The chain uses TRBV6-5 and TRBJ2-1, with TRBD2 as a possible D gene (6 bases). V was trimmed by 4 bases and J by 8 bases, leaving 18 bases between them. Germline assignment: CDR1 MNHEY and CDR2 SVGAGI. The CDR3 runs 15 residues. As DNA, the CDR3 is TGTGCCAGCAGTTGGGTCGAAGCGGGTGGGGATGAGCAGTTCTTC. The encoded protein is CASSWVEAGGDEQFF.

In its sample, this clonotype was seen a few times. Here the CDR3 reads CASSFGGEGRYGYTF. As DNA, the CDR3 is TGTGCCAGCAGCTTTGGGGGGGAGGGTCGGTATGGCTACACCTTC. The genes are TRBV12-3 or TRBV12-4 and TRBJ1-2; D might be TRBD1 (5 bases). V lost 6 bases, J lost 5 bases, and 19 bases lay in between. CDR3 length: 15 residues.

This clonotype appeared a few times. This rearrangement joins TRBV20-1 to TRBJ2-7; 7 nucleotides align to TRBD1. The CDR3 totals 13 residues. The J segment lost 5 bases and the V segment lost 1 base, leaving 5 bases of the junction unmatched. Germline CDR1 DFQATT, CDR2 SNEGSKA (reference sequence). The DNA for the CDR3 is TGCAGTGCTAGAGGACAGGGCCAACACGAGCAGTACTTC. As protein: CSARGQGQHEQYF.

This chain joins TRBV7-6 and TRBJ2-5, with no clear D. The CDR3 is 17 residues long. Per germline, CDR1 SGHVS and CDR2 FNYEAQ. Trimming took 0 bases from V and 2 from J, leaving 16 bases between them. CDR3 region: CASSLALRRTPQETQYF. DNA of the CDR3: TGTGCCAGCAGCTTAGCGCTAAGGAGAACCCCACAAGAGACCCAGTACTTC.

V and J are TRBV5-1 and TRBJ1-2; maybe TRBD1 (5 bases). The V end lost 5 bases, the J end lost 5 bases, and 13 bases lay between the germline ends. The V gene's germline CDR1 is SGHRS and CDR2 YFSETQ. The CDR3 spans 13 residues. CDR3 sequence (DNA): TGCGCCAGCAGGGGGGACGGAAGATATGGCTACACCTTC. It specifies CASRGDGRYGYTF.

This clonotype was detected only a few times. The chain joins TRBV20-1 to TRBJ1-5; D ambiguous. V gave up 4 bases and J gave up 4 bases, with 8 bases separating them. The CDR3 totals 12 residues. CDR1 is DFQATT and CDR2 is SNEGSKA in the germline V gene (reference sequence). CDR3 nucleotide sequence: TGCAGTGCTAAAGACGGGAATCAGCCCCAGCATTTT. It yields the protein CSAKDGNQPQHF.

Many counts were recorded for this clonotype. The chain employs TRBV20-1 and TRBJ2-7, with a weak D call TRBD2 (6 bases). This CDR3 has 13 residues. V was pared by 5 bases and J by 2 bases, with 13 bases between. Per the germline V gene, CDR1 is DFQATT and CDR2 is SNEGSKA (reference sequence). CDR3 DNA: TGCAGTGCTCCAAGAGGAGGGACCTACGAGCAGTACTTC. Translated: CSAPRGGTYEQYF.

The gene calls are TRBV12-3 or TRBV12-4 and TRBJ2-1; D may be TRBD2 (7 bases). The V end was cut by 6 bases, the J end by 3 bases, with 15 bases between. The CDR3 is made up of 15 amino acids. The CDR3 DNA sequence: TGTGCCAGCAGGATTAGGGGGGGGGGCTACAATGAGCAGTTCTTC. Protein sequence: CASRIRGGGYNEQFF.

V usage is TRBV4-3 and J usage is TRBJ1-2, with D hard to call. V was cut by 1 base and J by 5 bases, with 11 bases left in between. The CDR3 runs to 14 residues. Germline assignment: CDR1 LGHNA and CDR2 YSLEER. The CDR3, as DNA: TGCGCCAGCAGCCAAGGGGCCAGCAGATATGGCTACACCTTC. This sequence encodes CASSQGASRYGYTF.

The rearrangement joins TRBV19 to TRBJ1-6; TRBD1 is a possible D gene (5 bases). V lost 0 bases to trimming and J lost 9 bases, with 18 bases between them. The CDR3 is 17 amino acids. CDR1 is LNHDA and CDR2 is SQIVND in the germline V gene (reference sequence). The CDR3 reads CASSIDTGGTAVSPLHF. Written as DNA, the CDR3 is TGTGCCAGTAGTATAGATACTGGCGGGACCGCGGTTTCACCCCTCCACTTT.

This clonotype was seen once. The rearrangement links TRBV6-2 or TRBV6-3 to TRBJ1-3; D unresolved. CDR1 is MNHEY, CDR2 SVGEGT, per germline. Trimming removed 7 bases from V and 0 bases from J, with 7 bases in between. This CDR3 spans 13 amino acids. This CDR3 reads CASTRGSGNTIYF. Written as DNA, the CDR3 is TGTGCCAGCACTCGCGGCTCTGGAAACACCATATATTTT.

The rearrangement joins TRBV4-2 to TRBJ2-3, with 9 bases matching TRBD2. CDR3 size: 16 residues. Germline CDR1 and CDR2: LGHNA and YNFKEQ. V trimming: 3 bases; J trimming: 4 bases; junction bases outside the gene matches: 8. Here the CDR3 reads CASSHVAGGSADTQYF. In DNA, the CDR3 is TGTGCCAGCAGCCATGTGGCGGGAGGGTCGGCAGATACGCAGTATTTT.

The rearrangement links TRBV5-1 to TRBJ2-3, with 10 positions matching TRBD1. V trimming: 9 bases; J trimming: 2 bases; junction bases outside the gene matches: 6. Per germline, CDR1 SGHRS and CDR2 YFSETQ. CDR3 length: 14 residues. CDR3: CATRTGGFTDTQYF. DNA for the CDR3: TGCGCCACGAGGACAGGGGGTTTCACAGATACGCAGTATTTT.

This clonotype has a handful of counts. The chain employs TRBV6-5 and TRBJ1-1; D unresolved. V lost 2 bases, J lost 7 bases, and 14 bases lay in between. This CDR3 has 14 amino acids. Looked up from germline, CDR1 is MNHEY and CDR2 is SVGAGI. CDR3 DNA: TGTGCCAGCAGTTACGTGGACGGCGCGGGTGAAGCTTTCTTT. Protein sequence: CASSYVDGAGEAFF.

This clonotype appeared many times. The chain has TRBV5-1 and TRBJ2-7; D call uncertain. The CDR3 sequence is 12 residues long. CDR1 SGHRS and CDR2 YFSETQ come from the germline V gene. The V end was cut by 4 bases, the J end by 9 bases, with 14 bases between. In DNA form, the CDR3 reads TGCGCCAGCAGCCCGTCTACTCGAATGCAGTACTTC. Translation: CASSPSTRMQYF.

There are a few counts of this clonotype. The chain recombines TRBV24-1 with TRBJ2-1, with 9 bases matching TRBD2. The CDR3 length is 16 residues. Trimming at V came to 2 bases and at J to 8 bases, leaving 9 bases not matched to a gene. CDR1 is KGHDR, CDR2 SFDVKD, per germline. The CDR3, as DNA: TGTGCCACCAGTGATTCGGATCTAGCGGGGAGGTATGAGCAGTTCTTC. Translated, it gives CATSDSDLAGRYEQFF.

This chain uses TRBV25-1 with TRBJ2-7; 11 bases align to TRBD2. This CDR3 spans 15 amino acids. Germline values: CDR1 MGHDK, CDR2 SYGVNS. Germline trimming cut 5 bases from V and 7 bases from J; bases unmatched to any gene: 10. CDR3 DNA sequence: TGTGCCAGCAGTTTAGCGGGGGGGAATCAAGGGGAGCAGTACTTC. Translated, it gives CASSLAGGNQGEQYF.

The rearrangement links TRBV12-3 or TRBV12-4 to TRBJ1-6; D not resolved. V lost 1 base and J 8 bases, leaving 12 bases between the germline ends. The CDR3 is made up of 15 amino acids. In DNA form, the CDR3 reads TGTGCCAGCAGTTTAGTCCCCAGGTTTCATTCACCCCTCCACTTT. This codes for CASSLVPRFHSPLHF.

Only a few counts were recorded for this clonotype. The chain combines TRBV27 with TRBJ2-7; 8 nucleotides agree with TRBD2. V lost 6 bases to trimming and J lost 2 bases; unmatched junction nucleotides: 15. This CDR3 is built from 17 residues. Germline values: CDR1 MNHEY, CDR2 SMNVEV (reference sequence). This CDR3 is CASRPSFYGGGPYEQYF. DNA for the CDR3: TGTGCCAGCAGACCTTCCTTTTACGGCGGGGGGCCCTACGAGCAGTACTTC.

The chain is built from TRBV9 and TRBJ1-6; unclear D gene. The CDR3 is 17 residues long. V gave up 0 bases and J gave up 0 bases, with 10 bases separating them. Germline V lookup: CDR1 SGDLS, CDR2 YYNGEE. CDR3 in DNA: TGTGCCAGCAGCGTAGGACCCCGGGACTCCTATAATTCACCCCTCCACTTT. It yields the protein CASSVGPRDSYNSPLHF.

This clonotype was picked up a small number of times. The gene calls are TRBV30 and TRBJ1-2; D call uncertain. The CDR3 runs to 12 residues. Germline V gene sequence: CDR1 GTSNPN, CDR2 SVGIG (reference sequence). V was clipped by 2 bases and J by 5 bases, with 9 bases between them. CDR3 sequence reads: CAWSPGIYGYTF. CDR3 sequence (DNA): TGTGCCTGGAGTCCCGGAATTTATGGCTACACCTTC.

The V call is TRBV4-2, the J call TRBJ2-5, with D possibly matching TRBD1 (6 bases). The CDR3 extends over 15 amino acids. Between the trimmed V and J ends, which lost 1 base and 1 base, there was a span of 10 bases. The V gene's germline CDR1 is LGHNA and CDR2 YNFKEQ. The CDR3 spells CASSQVQGIQETQYF. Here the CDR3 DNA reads TGTGCCAGCAGCCAAGTACAGGGAATCCAAGAGACCCAGTACTTC.

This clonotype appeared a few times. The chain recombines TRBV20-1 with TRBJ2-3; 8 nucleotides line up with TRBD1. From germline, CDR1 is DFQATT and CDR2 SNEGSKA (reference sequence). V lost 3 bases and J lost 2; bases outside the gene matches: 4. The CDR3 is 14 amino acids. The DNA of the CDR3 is TGCAGTGCTAGCAGGGGGCGCGACACAGATACGCAGTATTTT. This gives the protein CSASRGRDTDTQYF.

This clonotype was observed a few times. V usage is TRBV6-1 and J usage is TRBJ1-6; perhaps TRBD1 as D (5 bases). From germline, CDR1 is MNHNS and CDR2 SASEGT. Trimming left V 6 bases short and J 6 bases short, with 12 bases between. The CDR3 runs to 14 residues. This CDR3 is CASRPDRSNSPLHF. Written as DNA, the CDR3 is TGTGCCAGCAGACCCGACAGAAGTAATTCACCCCTCCACTTT.

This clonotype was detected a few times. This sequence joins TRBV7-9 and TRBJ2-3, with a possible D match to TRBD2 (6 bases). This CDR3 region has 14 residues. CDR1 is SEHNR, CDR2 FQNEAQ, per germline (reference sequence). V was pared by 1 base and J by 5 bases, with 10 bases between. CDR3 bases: TGTGCCAGCAGCTTAGGAACGCGGGAAGATACGCAGTATTTT. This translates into CASSLGTREDTQYF.

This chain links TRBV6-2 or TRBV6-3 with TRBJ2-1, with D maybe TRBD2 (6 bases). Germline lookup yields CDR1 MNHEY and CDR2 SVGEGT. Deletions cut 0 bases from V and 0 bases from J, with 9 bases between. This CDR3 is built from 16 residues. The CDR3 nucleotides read TGTGCCAGCAGTTACTCGCGGGGAAGCTCCTACAATGAGCAGTTCTTC. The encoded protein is CASSYSRGSSYNEQFF.

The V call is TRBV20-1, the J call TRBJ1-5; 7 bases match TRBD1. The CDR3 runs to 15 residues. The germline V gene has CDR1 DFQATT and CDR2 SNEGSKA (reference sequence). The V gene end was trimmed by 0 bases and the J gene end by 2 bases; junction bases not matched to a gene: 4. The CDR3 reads CSARDGTARNQPQHF. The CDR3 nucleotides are TGCAGTGCTAGAGATGGGACAGCTCGCAATCAGCCCCAGCATTTT.